This T cell receptor (beta chain) was sequenced during a study of T cell responses to AZD1222 COVID-19 vaccine. The V end lost 6 bases, the J end lost 4 bases, and 15 bases lay between the germline ends. This CDR3 is built from 14 residues. Germline CDR1 reads KGHSH; CDR2 reads LQKENI. Study conclusions and caveats: Baseline seropositivity characterized only a handful of AZD1222 recipients.

About this clone: Antigen unknown.

Here immunoSEQ multiplex PCR was the method, and the copy in TCRdb shows in-frame clones only, minus some. The table has over 85,000 clones, over 75% seen once; the top ten hold 4% to 5%. The sequence derives from an adult in good health. This chain links TRBV18 with TRBJ1-2; D ambiguous. Sequenced here: peripheral blood, sampled on day 0 of AZD1222 vaccination. Here the CDR3 DNA reads TGTGCCAGCTCCCCCATGGACCAAGGCTATGGCTACACCTTC. As protein: CASSPMDQGYGYTF.